These 11 T cell receptor beta chains were all obtained from the same sample, sequenced in a study of blood T cell repertoires in COVID-19. The data were produced by immunoSEQ multiplex PCR, yet TCRdb's version contains in-frame clones alone and is incomplete. The sample lists tens of thousands of clones, around 86% occurring once. Sequencing input: peripheral blood. These receptors were taken from a man in his fifties or sixties with acute or convalescent COVID-19.

This chain uses TRBV19 with TRBJ1-5, with 7 bases lining up with TRBD1. This CDR3 contains 12 residues. Germline V gene data show CDR1 as LNHDA and CDR2 as SQIVND (reference sequence). V gave up 10 bases and J gave up 6 bases; unmatched junction bases: 6. CDR3 DNA sequence: TGTGCCACCAACAGACAGGGTCAGCCCCAGCATTTT. Translating gives CATNRQGQPQHF.

The chain joins TRBV5-1 to TRBJ2-7; 9 positions agree with TRBD1. V shed 2 bases and J 4 bases; nucleotides not matched to a gene: 7. The germline gives CDR1 SGHRS, CDR2 YFSETQ. The CDR3 has 15 residues. The CDR3 nucleotides read TGCGCCAGCAGCTTCACCGGGACAGGGTCATACGAGCAGTACTTC. Translating it yields CASSFTGTGSYEQYF.

V gene TRBV7-2 combines with J gene TRBJ2-7; 7 positions match TRBD2. CDR3 size: 14 residues. Trimming cost V 5 bases and J 4 bases; bases outside gene matches: 8. CDR1 and CDR2 from the germline V gene are SGHTA and FQGNSA. Here the CDR3 DNA reads TGTGCCAGCAGCGTCCGGGACGGGGGGTACGAGCAGTACTTC. Its protein is CASSVRDGGYEQYF.

CDR3 nucleotide sequence: TGTGCCAGCCGAAATAGGAGGTCCAGCGAGCAGTACTTC. It encodes CASRNRRSSEQYF. The V call is TRBV12-3 or TRBV12-4, the J call TRBJ2-7, with D perhaps matching TRBD2 (5 bases). The CDR3 is made up of 13 amino acids. The V end was cut by 8 bases, the J end by 6 bases, with 17 bases between.

This sequence joins TRBV21-1 and TRBJ2-7; TRBD2, the table's D call, was not compared with the DNA. TRBV21-1 is described as a pseudogene. The CDR3 sequence is 18 residues long. CDR3 in amino acids: CASSNAQGKGLAGNEQYF. CDR3 coding DNA: TGTGCCAGCAGCAATGCCCAGGGAAAAGGTCTAGCGGGGAACGAGCAGTACTTC.

This chain connects TRBV5-8 to TRBJ1-2; D remains unclear. Germline CDR1 and CDR2: SGHTS and YDEGEE. Trimming took 4 bases from V and 8 from J, leaving 12 bases between them. The CDR3 consists of 12 residues. The CDR3 nucleotides are TGTGCCAGCAGCCCAGTGGTATGGGGCTACACCTTC. Translating gives CASSPVVWGYTF.

The chain uses TRBV9 and TRBJ2-1, with D perhaps matching TRBD1 (7 bases). Trimming removed 2 bases at V and 10 bases at J, with 16 bases between. The germline CDR1 and CDR2 sequences are SGDLS and YYNGEE. The CDR3 consists of 14 residues. The CDR3: CASSVGGQPMEQFF. CDR3 DNA: TGTGCCAGCAGCGTGGGGGGACAGCCGATGGAGCAGTTCTTC.

The V and J genes are TRBV11-2 and TRBJ1-1, with D possibly TRBD1 on 5 matching bases. The CDR3 consists of 13 residues. The V and J ends lost 3 bases and 4 bases respectively, with 9 bases between them. Germline CDR1 and CDR2: SGHAT and FQNNGV. The CDR3 sequence: CASSLAGLTEAFF. The CDR3 DNA reads TGTGCCAGCAGCTTGGCAGGGCTCACTGAAGCTTTCTTT.

V and J are TRBV7-2 and TRBJ2-2; 13 bases align to TRBD2. Germline values: CDR1 SGHTA, CDR2 FQGNSA. This CDR3 contains 15 residues. V shed 1 base, J shed 13 bases, and the junction held 6 bases outside the gene matches. CDR3 DNA: TGTGCCAGCAGCTTAGGACTAGCGGGGGGCCAACCGCTGTTTTTT. Translation: CASSLGLAGGQPLFF.

V gene TRBV5-1 combines with J gene TRBJ2-7; D possibly corresponds to TRBD1 (6 bases). V was trimmed by 4 bases and J by 3 bases, leaving 11 bases between them. This CDR3 has 13 amino acids. Per germline, CDR1 SGHRS and CDR2 YFSETQ. The CDR3 loop is CASSDTGNYEQYF. The DNA of the CDR3 is TGCGCCAGCAGCGACACAGGGAACTACGAGCAGTACTTC.

This clone was counted a single time. This sequence joins TRBV7-2 and TRBJ2-5, with 9 bases lining up with TRBD2. CDR3 length: 16 amino acids. V gave up 3 bases and J gave up 2 bases; unmatched junction bases: 7. Germline V gene lookup returns CDR1 SGHTA and CDR2 FQGNSA. The CDR3 protein is CASSFLAGGRQETQYF. The CDR3 DNA is TGTGCCAGCAGCTTCCTTGCGGGAGGGCGGCAAGAGACCCAGTACTTC.